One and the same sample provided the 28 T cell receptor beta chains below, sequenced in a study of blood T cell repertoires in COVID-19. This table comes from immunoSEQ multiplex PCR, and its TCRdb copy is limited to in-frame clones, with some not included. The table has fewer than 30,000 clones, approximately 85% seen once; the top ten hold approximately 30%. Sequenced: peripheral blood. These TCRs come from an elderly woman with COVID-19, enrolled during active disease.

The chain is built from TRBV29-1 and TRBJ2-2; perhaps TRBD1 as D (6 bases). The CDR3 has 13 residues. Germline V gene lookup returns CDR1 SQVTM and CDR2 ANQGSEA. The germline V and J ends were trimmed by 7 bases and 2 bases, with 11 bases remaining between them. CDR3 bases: TGCAGCGCTGGGACATCTAACACCGGGGAGCTGTTTTTT. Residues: CSAGTSNTGELFF.

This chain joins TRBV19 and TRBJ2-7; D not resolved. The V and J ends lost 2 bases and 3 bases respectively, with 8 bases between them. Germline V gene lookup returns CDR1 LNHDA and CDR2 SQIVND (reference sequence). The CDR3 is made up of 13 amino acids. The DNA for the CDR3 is TGTGCCAGTAGTATATCGGTCGGCTACGAGCAGTACTTC. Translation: CASSISVGYEQYF.

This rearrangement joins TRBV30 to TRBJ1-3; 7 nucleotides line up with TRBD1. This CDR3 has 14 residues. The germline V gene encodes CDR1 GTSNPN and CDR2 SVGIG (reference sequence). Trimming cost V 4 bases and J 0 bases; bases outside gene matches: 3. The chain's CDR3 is CAWTGQDSGNTIYF. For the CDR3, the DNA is TGTGCCTGGACCGGACAGGACTCTGGAAACACCATATATTTT.

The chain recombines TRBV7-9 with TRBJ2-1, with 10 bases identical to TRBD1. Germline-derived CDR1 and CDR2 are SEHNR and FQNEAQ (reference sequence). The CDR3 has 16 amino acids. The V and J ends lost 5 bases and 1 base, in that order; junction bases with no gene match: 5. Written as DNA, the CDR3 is TGTGCCAGCAGCCCGAGACAGGGGGCGTCCTACAATGAGCAGTTCTTC. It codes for CASSPRQGASYNEQFF.

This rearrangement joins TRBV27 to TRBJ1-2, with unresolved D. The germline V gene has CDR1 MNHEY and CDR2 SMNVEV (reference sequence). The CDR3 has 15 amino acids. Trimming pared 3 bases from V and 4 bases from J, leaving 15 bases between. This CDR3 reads CASSLNRIEAYGYTF. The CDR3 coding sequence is TGTGCCAGCAGTTTGAACCGCATCGAGGCCTATGGCTACACCTTC.

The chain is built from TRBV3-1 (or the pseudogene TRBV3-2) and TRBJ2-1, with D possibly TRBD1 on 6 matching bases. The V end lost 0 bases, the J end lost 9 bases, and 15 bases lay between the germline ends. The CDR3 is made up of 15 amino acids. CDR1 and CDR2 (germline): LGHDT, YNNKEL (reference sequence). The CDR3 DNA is TGTGCCAGCAGCCAAGAGCCGGGACATAGTAGTGAGCAGTTCTTC. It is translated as CASSQEPGHSSEQFF.

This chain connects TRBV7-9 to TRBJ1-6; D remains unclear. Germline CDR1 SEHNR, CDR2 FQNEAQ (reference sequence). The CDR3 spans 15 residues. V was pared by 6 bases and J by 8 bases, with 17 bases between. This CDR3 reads CASSLRAGIDSPLHF. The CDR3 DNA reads TGTGCCAGCAGTCTTAGGGCGGGGATTGATTCACCCCTCCACTTT.

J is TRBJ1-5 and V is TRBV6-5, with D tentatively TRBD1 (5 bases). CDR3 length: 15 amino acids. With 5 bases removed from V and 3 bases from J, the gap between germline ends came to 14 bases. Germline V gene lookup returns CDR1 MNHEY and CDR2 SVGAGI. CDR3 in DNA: TGTGCCAGCAGTCCGGGGGTAGGGGACAATCAGCCCCAGCATTTT. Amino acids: CASSPGVGDNQPQHF.

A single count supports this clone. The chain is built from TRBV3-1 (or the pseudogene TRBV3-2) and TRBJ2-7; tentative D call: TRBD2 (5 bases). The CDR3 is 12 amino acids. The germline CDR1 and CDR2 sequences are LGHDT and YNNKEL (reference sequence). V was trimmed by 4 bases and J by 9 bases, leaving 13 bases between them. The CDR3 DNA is TGTGCCAGCAGCCTCTCCGGGGTCAGGCAGTACTTC. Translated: CASSLSGVRQYF.

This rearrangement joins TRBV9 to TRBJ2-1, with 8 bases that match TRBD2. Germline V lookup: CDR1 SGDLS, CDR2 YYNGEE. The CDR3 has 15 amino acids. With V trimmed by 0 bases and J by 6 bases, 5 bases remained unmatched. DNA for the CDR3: TGTGCCAGCAGCGTAGACCAGCGGGGGACCAATGAGCAGTTCTTC. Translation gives CASSVDQRGTNEQFF.

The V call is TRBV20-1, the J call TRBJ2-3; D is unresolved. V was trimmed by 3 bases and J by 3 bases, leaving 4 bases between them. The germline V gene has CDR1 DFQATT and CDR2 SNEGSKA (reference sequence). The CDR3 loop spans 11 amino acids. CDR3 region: CSASPTDTQYF. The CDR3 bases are TGCAGTGCTAGTCCAACAGATACGCAGTATTTT.

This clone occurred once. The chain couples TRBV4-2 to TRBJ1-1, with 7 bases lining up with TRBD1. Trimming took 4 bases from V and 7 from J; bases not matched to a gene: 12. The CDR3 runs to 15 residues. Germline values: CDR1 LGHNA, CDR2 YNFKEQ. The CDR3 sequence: CASSLGGGAGFEAFF. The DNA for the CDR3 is TGTGCCAGCAGCCTAGGGGGCGGGGCAGGTTTTGAAGCTTTCTTT.

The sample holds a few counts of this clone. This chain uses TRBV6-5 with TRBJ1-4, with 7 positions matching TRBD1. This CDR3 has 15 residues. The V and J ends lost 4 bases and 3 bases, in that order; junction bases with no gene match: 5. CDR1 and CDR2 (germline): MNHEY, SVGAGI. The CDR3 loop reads CASSSYRGPNEKLFF. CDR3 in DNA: TGTGCCAGCAGTTCGTACAGGGGTCCTAATGAAAAACTGTTTTTT.

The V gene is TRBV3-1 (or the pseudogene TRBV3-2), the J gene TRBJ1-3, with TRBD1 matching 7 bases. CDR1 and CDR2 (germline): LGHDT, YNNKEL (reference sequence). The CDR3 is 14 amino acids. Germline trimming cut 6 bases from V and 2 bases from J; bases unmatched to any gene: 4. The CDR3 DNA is TGTGCCAGCAGTCCCGGGACAGCTGGAAACACCATATATTTT. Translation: CASSPGTAGNTIYF.

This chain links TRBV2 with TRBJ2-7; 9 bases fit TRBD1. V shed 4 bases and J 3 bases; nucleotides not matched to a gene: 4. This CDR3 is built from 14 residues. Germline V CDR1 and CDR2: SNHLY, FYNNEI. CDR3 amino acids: CASSGTGVGYEQYF. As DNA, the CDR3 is TGTGCCAGCAGTGGGACAGGGGTAGGCTACGAGCAGTACTTC.

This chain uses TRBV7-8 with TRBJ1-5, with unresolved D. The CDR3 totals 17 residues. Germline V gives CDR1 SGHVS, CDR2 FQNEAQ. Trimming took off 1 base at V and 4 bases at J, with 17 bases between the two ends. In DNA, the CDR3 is TGTGCCAGCAGCTTAGAACTAGGGAGGGCTGGGAATCAGCCCCAGCATTTT. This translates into CASSLELGRAGNQPQHF. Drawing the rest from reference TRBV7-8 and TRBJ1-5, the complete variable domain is GAGVSQSPRYKVAKRGQDVALRCDPISGHVSLFWYQQALGQGPEFLTYFQNEAQLDKSGLPSDRFFAERPEGSVSTLKIQRTQQEDSAVYLCASSLELGRAGNQPQHFGDGTRLSIL.

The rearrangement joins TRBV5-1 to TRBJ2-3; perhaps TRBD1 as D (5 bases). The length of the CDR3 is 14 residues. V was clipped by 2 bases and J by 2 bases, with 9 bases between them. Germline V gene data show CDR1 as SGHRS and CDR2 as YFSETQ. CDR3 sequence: CASSFRALTDTQYF. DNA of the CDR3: TGCGCCAGCAGCTTCAGGGCCCTCACAGATACGCAGTATTTT. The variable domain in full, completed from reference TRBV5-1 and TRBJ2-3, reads KAGVTQTPRYLIKTRGQQVTLSCSPISGHRSVSWYQQTPGQGLQFLFEYFSETQRNKGNFPGRFSGRQFSNSRSEMNVSTLELGDSALYLCASSFRALTDTQYFGPGTRLTVL.

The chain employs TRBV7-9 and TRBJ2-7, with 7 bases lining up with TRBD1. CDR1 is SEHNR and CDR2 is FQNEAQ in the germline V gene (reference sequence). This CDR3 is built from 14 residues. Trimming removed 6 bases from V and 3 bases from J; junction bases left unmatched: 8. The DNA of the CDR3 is TGTGCCAGCAGACACCGGGACAGCGGCTACGAGCAGTACTTC. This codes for CASRHRDSGYEQYF.

CDR3 region: CASSFTGETQYF. The CDR3 coding sequence is TGCGCCAGCAGCTTTACGGGGGAGACCCAGTACTTC. This chain connects TRBV5-1 to TRBJ2-5; TRBD2 is a possible D gene (5 bases). The CDR3 totals 12 residues. Trimming took 2 bases from V and 5 from J, leaving 7 bases between them. Germline V lookup: CDR1 SGHRS, CDR2 YFSETQ. The entire variable domain, with the rest obtained from reference TRBV5-1 and TRBJ2-5, is as follows: KAGVTQTPRYLIKTRGQQVTLSCSPISGHRSVSWYQQTPGQGLQFLFEYFSETQRNKGNFPGRFSGRQFSNSRSEMNVSTLELGDSALYLCASSFTGETQYFGPGTRLLVL.

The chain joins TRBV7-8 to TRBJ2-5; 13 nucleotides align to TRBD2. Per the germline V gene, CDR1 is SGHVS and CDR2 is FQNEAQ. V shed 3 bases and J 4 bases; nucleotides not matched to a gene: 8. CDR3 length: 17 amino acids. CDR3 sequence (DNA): TGTGCCAGCAGCTTTGGACTAGCGGGGGAGCAAGGAGAGACCCAGTACTTC. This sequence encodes CASSFGLAGEQGETQYF.

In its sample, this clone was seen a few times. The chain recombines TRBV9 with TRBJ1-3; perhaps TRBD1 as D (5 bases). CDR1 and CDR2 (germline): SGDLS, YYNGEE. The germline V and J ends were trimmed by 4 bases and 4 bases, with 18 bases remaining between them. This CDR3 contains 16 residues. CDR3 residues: CASSPGGGLEGNTIYF. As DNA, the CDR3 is TGTGCCAGCAGCCCCGGGGGAGGGCTAGAGGGAAACACCATATATTTT.

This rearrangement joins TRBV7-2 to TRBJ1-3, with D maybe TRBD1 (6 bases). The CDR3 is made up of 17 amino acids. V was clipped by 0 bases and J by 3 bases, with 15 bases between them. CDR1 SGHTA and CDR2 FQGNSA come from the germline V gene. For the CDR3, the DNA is TGTGCCAGCAGCTTAGCCTCCCCCGGGACACTTGGAAACACCATATATTTT. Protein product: CASSLASPGTLGNTIYF. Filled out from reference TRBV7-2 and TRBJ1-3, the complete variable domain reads GAGVSQSPSNKVTEKGKDVELRCDPISGHTALYWYRQSLGQGLEFLIYFQGNSAPDKSGLPSDRFSAERTGGSVSTLTIQRTQQEDSAVYLCASSLASPGTLGNTIYFGEGSWLTVV.

For the CDR3, the DNA is TGTGCCAGCAGCGTTGGACATATTCCTGACTACACCTTC. As protein: CASSVGHIPDYTF. The gene calls are TRBV5-6 and TRBJ1-2, with D possibly TRBD1 on 5 matching bases. The V gene lost 4 bases and the J gene lost 10 bases, with 17 bases spanning the gap. CDR1 and CDR2 (germline): SGHDT, YYEEEE. The CDR3 is 13 amino acids.

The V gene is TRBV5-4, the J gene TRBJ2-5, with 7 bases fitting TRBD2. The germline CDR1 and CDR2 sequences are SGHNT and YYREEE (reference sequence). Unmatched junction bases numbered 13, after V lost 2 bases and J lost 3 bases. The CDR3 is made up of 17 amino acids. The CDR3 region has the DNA TGTGCCAGCAGCTTTGACCGACTCCGGGGGGACGAAGAGACCCAGTACTTC. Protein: CASSFDRLRGDEETQYF. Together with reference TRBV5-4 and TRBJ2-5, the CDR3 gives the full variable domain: ETGVTQSPTHLIKTRGQQVTLRCSSQSGHNTVSWYQQALGQGPQFIFQYYREEENGRGNFPPRFSGLQFPNYSSELNVNALELDDSALYLCASSFDRLRGDEETQYFGPGTRLLVL.

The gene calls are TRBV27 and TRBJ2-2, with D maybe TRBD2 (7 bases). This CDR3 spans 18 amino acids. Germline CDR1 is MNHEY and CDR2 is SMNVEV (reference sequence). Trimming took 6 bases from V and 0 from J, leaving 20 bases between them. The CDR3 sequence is CASRPRGGEAANTGELFF. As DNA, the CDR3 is TGTGCCAGCAGGCCCAGGGGAGGGGAAGCGGCGAACACCGGGGAGCTGTTTTTT.

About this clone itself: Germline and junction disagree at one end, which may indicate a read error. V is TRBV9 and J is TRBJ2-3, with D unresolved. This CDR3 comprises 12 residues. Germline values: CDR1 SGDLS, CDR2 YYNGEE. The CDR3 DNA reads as TGTGCCAGCAGCGTAGAAACAGAAACGCAGTATTTT. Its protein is CASSVETETQYF.

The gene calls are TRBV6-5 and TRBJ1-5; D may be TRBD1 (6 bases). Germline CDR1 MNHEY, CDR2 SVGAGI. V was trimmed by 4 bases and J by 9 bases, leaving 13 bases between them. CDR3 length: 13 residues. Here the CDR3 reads CASSSGGGWPQHF. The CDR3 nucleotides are TGTGCCAGCAGTTCTGGGGGCGGGTGGCCCCAGCATTTT.

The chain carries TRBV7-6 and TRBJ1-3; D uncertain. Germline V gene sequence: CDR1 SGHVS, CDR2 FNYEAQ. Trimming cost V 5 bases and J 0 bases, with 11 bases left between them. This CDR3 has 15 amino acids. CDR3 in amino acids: CASSRTGFSGNTIYF. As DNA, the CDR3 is TGTGCCAGCAGCCGTACCGGGTTCTCTGGAAACACCATATATTTT.